This record looks at one TCR beta chain sequence and its context. What it recognizes is unknown. The same CDR3 also results from other DNA sequences found in this sample. Each subset's genomic DNA was split evenly across several immunoSEQ plates. Repertoires were generated with immunoSEQ multiplex PCR, while TCRdb's copy carries only in-frame clones and drops some. Among some 1 million clones, approximately 72% were seen once, and the ten largest hold approximately 1.3%. Trimming removed 0 bases from V and 0 bases from J, with 10 bases in between. The CDR3 runs to 16 residues. Germline CDR1 SGDLS, CDR2 YYNGEE. This entry is derived from a study of shared clonotypes between healthy human individuals. Study-wide findings and caveats: For sorted subsets, rarefaction showed incomplete sequencing despite large depth. In a handful of donors, approximately 5% of naive CD4 clonotypes appeared in common.

The sequencing sample was made of memory CD4+ T cells sorted from blood. Subset described: CD45RA-negative fraction. The rearrangement links TRBV9 to TRBJ1-3; D is perhaps TRBD1 (5 bases). This TCR came from a young man in good health. This CDR3 reads CASSVGEGSSGNTIYF. In nucleotides, the CDR3 is TGTGCCAGCAGCGTAGGTGAGGGGAGCTCTGGAAACACCATATATTTT.